The source of this T cell receptor (beta chain) is a study of T cell responses to AZD1222 COVID-19 vaccine. Whole-study context: Analysis merged second doses at about 4 or about 12 weeks. Regarding the study as a whole: It should be noted that donors were predominantly white British and more often female, and clonal diversity was possibly underestimated. Along spike, vaccine-associated CD4 TCRs were found throughout, with dominance at 160-218 and 743-854. Nearly half of spike-specific TCRs reportedly target variant regions that are unmutated in the B.1.351 and B.1.1.7 variants.

On this clone: Its antigen is unknown.

The data were produced by immunoSEQ multiplex PCR, yet TCRdb's version contains in-frame clones alone and is incomplete. This table holds approximately 84,000 clones, around 90% found once. The CDR3 length is 12 residues. The germline V gene encodes CDR1 DFQATT and CDR2 SNEGSKA (reference sequence). Trimming shortened V by 3 bases and J by 3 bases, and 7 bases separated the two germline ends. The rearrangement links TRBV20-1 to TRBJ2-3, with no clear D. This receptor was taken from an adult in good health. Sequences were derived from peripheral blood, sampled on day 0 of AZD1222 vaccination. The CDR3 bases are TGCAGTGCTAGTCCCCAGACAGATACGCAGTATTTT. Encoded protein: CSASPQTDTQYF.